A selection of T cell receptor beta chains follows, all from one sample in a study of T cells after posttransplantation cyclophosphamide. Assay: immunoSEQ multiplex PCR; the TCRdb copy retains only in-frame clones and omits some. The table has roughly 13,000 clones, roughly 80% seen once. The sequencing input was memory CD4+ T cells sorted from PBMCs. All receptors come from a man in his forties or fifties. The CDR3 runs from the conserved cysteine through the conserved F or W.

j_call v_call cdr3_aa
TRBJ2-7 TRBV2 CASSEEWDITGEQYF
TRBJ1-3 TRBV7-8 CASSLGAVLSGNTIYF
TRBJ2-1 TRBV7-2 CASSLLISYNEQFF
TRBJ1-4 TRBV5-8 CASEAWMVGEETAEKLFF
TRBJ2-1 TRBV30 CAWSPGQKQFF
TRBJ2-2 TRBV14 CASSLEGRGELFF
TRBJ2-7 TRBV6-1 CASSEASRVYEQYF
TRBJ1-5 TRBV6-5 CATKDSHNQPQHF
TRBJ1-1 TRBV7-2 CASSPKTGTGVAEAFF
TRBJ2-1 TRBV5-1 CASSPGAGGNEQFF
TRBJ2-1 TRBV27 CASRGRTSGLNEQFF
TRBJ2-5 TRBV7-2 CASSLGVGETQYF
TRBJ2-3 TRBV30 CARTGTVSTDTQYF
TRBJ2-6 TRBV7-3 CASSDDRGKSGANVLTF
TRBJ2-2 TRBV5-5 CASSSRVRAGELFF
TRBJ2-1 TRBV5-6 CASSLGQADYNEQFF
TRBJ2-2 TRBV7-6 CASSFAQGGTGELFF
TRBJ1-2 TRBV7-3 CASSPQGSYGYTF
TRBJ2-5 TRBV11-2 CASSLRDRGEETQYF
TRBJ2-1 TRBV7-9 CAADYTRLEQFF
TRBJ1-1 TRBV7-2 CASSLALEGTEAFF
TRBJ1-5 TRBV19 CASSIEGRDGFNQPQHF
TRBJ1-5 TRBV5-6 CASSSGDRNQPQHF
TRBJ1-6 TRBV28 CASSFPDRVSNSPLHF
TRBJ2-6 TRBV23-1 CASGLSGGGAGANVLTF
TRBJ2-7 TRBV5-4 CASSYRQGAREQYF
TRBJ2-5 TRBV25-1 CASSNRGEETQYF
TRBJ1-4 TRBV15 CATSRDRSRSGEKLFF
TRBJ1-5 TRBV10-2 CASSDRFLLDQPQHF
TRBJ2-7 TRBV6-1 CASSEVGTGLYEQYF
TRBJ2-3 TRBV18 CASSPIKGPSTDTQYF
TRBJ2-7 TRBV7-9 CASSSPRSDEQYF
TRBJ2-1 TRBV10-1 CASSAFSSGRGEQFF
TRBJ2-7 TRBV19 CASSIAPWESEQYF
TRBJ2-7 TRBV28 CASSPRVEMTYEQYF
TRBJ2-7 TRBV21-1 CASRGRGGHRTYEQYF
TRBJ1-2 TRBV9 CASSPRDSSTFYGYTF
TRBJ1-1 TRBV6-1 CASTKDRGLAFF
TRBJ1-4 TRBV9 CASSASTGKLNEKLFF
TRBJ2-2 TRBV19 CASSITGANTGELFF
TRBJ2-7 TRBV10-3 CAIRDSGGDYYEQYF